The 26 T cell receptor beta chains below were found in one sample sequenced in a study of shared clonotypes between healthy human individuals. The assay was immunoSEQ multiplex PCR, and TCRdb's table has in-frame clones only and misses some. The sample holds approximately 720,000 clones, 72% seen once. The sample was memory CD4+ T cells sorted from blood. Described subset: CD45RA-negative fraction. The receptors here all came from a woman between 25 and 40 years old in good health.

The gene calls are TRBV6-4 and TRBJ1-1; a possible D gene is TRBD1 (5 bases). V was pared by 6 bases and J by 1 base, with 15 bases between. CDR3 length equals 15 residues. Germline V gene sequence: CDR1 MRHNA, CDR2 SNTAGT. The CDR3 is CASRKWQGPNTEAFF. The DNA of the CDR3 is TGTGCCAGCAGGAAGTGGCAGGGCCCGAACACTGAAGCTTTCTTT.

This chain uses TRBV6-6 with TRBJ2-7; 9 nucleotides match TRBD2. The CDR3 sequence is 15 residues long. The germline CDR1 and CDR2 sequences are MNHNY and SVGAGI (reference sequence). The V gene end was trimmed by 0 bases and the J gene end by 2 bases; junction bases not matched to a gene: 2. CDR3 nucleotides: TGTGCCAGCAGTTACTCTCTAGCGGGACCCTACGAGCAGTACTTC. Its translation is CASSYSLAGPYEQYF.

This sequence joins TRBV18 and TRBJ2-3; TRBD2 matches 15 bases. Germline CDR1 KGHSH, CDR2 LQKENI. The ends lost 0 bases at V and 2 bases at J; junction bases unmatched: 6. The CDR3 has 19 amino acids. CDR3 amino acids: CASSPPGLAGGPITDTQYF. In DNA form, the CDR3 reads TGTGCCAGCTCACCACCTGGACTAGCGGGAGGGCCTATCACAGATACGCAGTATTTT.

The rearrangement links TRBV15 to TRBJ2-3, with 8 bases identical to TRBD2. The CDR3 extends over 17 amino acids. Germline V lookup: CDR1 LNHNV, CDR2 YYDKDF (reference sequence). With 1 base clipped from V and 1 base from J, the junction kept 7 bases outside the gene matches. CDR3 region: CATSRGRETSGTDTQYF. The CDR3 nucleotides are TGTGCCACCAGCAGAGGGAGGGAGACTAGCGGCACAGATACGCAGTATTTT.

This clone was counted only a few times. The chain employs TRBV7-3 and TRBJ2-3, with 7 bases identical to TRBD1. The CDR3 is 14 amino acids. CDR1 is SGHTA, CDR2 FQGTGA, per germline. V was pared by 2 bases and J by 4 bases, with 3 bases of the junction left unmatched. The CDR3: CASSLGQGADTQYF. In DNA, the CDR3 is TGTGCCAGCAGCTTAGGGCAGGGGGCAGATACGCAGTATTTT.

The chain has TRBV27 and TRBJ2-5, with TRBD1 identical over 9 bases. Trimming at V came to 4 bases and at J to 11 bases, leaving 5 bases not matched to a gene. CDR1 is MNHEY and CDR2 is SMNVEV in the germline V gene (reference sequence). The CDR3 consists of 12 residues. The CDR3 spells CASSYRGLEQYF. The CDR3 DNA reads as TGTGCCAGCAGTTACAGGGGGCTTGAGCAGTACTTC.

The chain couples TRBV25-1 to TRBJ2-1; D gene ambiguous. Trimming removed 7 bases from V and 5 bases from J, with 15 bases in between. In germline, CDR1 is MGHDK, CDR2 SYGVNS. The length of the CDR3 is 14 residues. The CDR3 is CASTGLRVDNEQFF. CDR3 DNA: TGTGCCAGCACCGGGCTCAGAGTAGACAATGAGCAGTTCTTC.

V is TRBV7-9 and J is TRBJ2-4; D unclear. Trimming stripped 1 base from V and 1 base from J, with 11 bases between. CDR1 is SEHNR, CDR2 FQNEAQ, per germline (reference sequence). The CDR3 contains 16 residues. DNA for the CDR3: TGTGCCAGCAGCTTAGTATCAAAGGAGGCCAAAAACATTCAGTACTTC. Encoded protein: CASSLVSKEAKNIQYF. The complete variable domain, with remaining parts taken from reference TRBV7-9 and TRBJ2-4, reads DTGVSQNPRHKITKRGQNVTFRCDPISEHNRLYWYRQTLGQGPEFLTYFQNEAQLEKSRLLSDRFSAERPKGSFSTLEIQRTEQGDSAMYLCASSLVSKEAKNIQYFGAGTRLSVL.

The rearrangement joins TRBV5-1 to TRBJ2-5, with 7 bases that match TRBD2. Per the germline V gene, CDR1 is SGHRS and CDR2 is YFSETQ. V dropped 4 bases and J dropped 5; count of bases not matched to a gene: 8. The CDR3 has 14 amino acids. The CDR3 DNA follows: TGCGCCAGCAGCGAGGGAGGGGAGGGCGAGACCCAGTACTTC. This codes for CASSEGGEGETQYF.

The V gene is TRBV7-9, the J gene TRBJ1-5; no clear D gene. CDR1 SEHNR and CDR2 FQNEAQ come from the germline V gene (reference sequence). Trimming shortened V by 3 bases and J by 6 bases, and 6 bases separated the two germline ends. The length of the CDR3 is 12 residues. CDR3 bases: TGTGCCAGCAGCTTTGGAAGTCAGCCCCAGCATTTT. Translated: CASSFGSQPQHF.

This clone has only one observation. V is TRBV12-5 and J is TRBJ1-1; D unclear. Trimming took off 1 base at V and 1 base at J, with 10 bases between the two ends. Germline V gene lookup returns CDR1 LGHNT and CDR2 FRNRAP. The CDR3 sequence is 15 residues long. The CDR3 spells CASGLERTENTEAFF. CDR3 bases: TGTGCTAGTGGTTTGGAACGCACAGAGAACACTGAAGCTTTCTTT.

The chain couples TRBV29-1 to TRBJ2-1; the D is unclear. This CDR3 has 15 residues. Between the trimmed V and J ends, which lost 1 base and 0 bases, there was a span of 10 bases. In germline, CDR1 is SQVTM, CDR2 ANQGSEA. The CDR3, as DNA: TGCAGCGTTGAAGGCGGTGGTATCTCCTACAATGAGCAGTTCTTC. The encoded protein is CSVEGGGISYNEQFF.

The CDR3 nucleotides are TGCGCCAGCAGCTTGGGGACACTGGTAGCCGGGGAGCTGTTTTTT. The encoded protein is CASSLGTLVAGELFF. The chain joins TRBV5-1 to TRBJ2-2; D may be TRBD1 (5 bases). V shed 0 bases and J shed 6 bases, with 12 bases lying between them. CDR1 is SGHRS and CDR2 is YFSETQ in the germline V gene. The CDR3 runs 15 residues.

This clone is a singleton in its sample. The CDR3 DNA is TGCAGCTCGATCAGGGGGTTTTCCTACAATGAGCAGTTCTTC. Translated: CSSIRGFSYNEQFF. The J gene is TRBJ2-1, the V gene TRBV29-1, with 7 bases fitting TRBD1. The germline CDR1 and CDR2 sequences are SQVTM and ANQGSEA. The CDR3 spans 14 residues. Germline trimming cut 8 bases from V and 1 base from J; bases unmatched to any gene: 8.

The chain combines TRBV6-6 with TRBJ2-7, with 10 bases identical to TRBD1. The CDR3 extends over 15 amino acids. Germline V gene sequence: CDR1 MNHNY, CDR2 SVGAGI (reference sequence). V lost 2 bases, J lost 6 bases, and 7 bases stayed unmatched. The CDR3: CASSYVSGTGVEQYF. The DNA for the CDR3 is TGTGCCAGCAGTTACGTTTCGGGGACAGGGGTCGAGCAGTACTTC.

A few counts support this clone. This chain uses TRBV7-9 with TRBJ1-3; weak D call: TRBD1 (5 bases). This CDR3 comprises 14 residues. CDR1 and CDR2 (germline): SEHNR, FQNEAQ (reference sequence). V dropped 11 bases and J dropped 1 base, with 15 bases sitting between them. CDR3 sequence reads: CASREGLSGNTIYF. The CDR3 nucleotides read TGTGCCTCTAGGGAGGGGCTATCTGGAAACACCATATATTTT.

CDR3 DNA: TGCAGCGCTCGACAGGGAATGAACACTGAAGCTTTCTTT. Protein sequence: CSARQGMNTEAFF. The J gene is TRBJ1-1, the V gene TRBV29-1; 7 positions agree with TRBD1. Germline values: CDR1 SQVTM, CDR2 ANQGSEA. V lost 7 bases to trimming and J lost 0 bases; unmatched junction nucleotides: 5. This CDR3 spans 13 amino acids.

The chain joins TRBV2 to TRBJ2-3; 12 nucleotides align to TRBD2. CDR1 is SNHLY, CDR2 FYNNEI, per germline. This CDR3 spans 15 amino acids. The V segment lost 6 bases and the J segment 6 bases; nucleotides outside the gene matches: 7. The CDR3 spells CASRRLAGVVDTQYF. The DNA of the CDR3 is TGTGCCAGCAGACGACTAGCGGGAGTAGTGGATACGCAGTATTTT.

About this clone itself: Other DNA sequences of this sample code for an identical CDR3. This chain joins TRBV5-1 and TRBJ1-2; D remains ambiguous. V lost 0 bases to trimming and J lost 3 bases, with 6 bases between them. This CDR3 comprises 13 residues. From germline, CDR1 is SGHRS and CDR2 YFSETQ. The DNA of the CDR3 is TGCGCCAGCAGCTTGGGACGGGACTATGGCTACACCTTC. It translates to CASSLGRDYGYTF.

The rearrangement joins TRBV5-1 to TRBJ1-4; D perhaps matches TRBD1 (6 bases). Per the germline V gene, CDR1 is SGHRS and CDR2 is YFSETQ. Trimming pared 7 bases from V and 5 bases from J, leaving 18 bases between. This CDR3 comprises 15 residues. This CDR3 reads CASSPMTGRNEKLFF. CDR3 coding DNA: TGCGCCAGCTCGCCCATGACAGGACGGAATGAAAAACTGTTTTTT.

This sequence joins TRBV28 and TRBJ2-2; no definite D call. Germline V gene data show CDR1 as MDHEN and CDR2 as SYDVKM. This CDR3 contains 13 residues. With 8 bases removed from V and 0 bases from J, the gap between germline ends came to 7 bases. CDR3 sequence (DNA): TGTGCCAGCCAGGACCCGAACACCGGGGAGCTGTTTTTT. Translating gives CASQDPNTGELFF. Using reference TRBV28 and TRBJ2-2 for the parts outside the CDR3, the full variable domain is DVKVTQSSRYLVKRTGEKVFLECVQDMDHENMFWYRQDPGLGLRLIYFSYDVKMKEKGDIPEGYSVSREKKERFSLILESASTNQTSMYLCASQDPNTGELFFGEGSRLTVL.

The rearrangement joins TRBV11-2 to TRBJ2-3; weak D call: TRBD2 (6 bases). V was trimmed by 4 bases and J by 5 bases, leaving 22 bases between them. Per the germline V gene, CDR1 is SGHAT and CDR2 is FQNNGV. CDR3 length equals 17 residues. The CDR3 bases are TGTGCCAGCAGCTCGGAACCCCGGGACTCCCCGGGAGATACGCAGTATTTT. Its protein product is CASSSEPRDSPGDTQYF.

The sample holds a few counts of this clone. The chain is built from TRBV2 and TRBJ2-1, with D unresolved. V was clipped by 7 bases and J by 6 bases, with 7 bases between them. Germline values: CDR1 SNHLY, CDR2 FYNNEI. The CDR3 has 11 residues. CDR3 coding DNA: TGTGCCAGCAACCCCCTCAATGAGCAGTTCTTC. Its translation: CASNPLNEQFF.

The rearrangement joins TRBV5-6 to TRBJ2-1; D is ambiguous. V was pared by 5 bases and J by 4 bases, with 16 bases between. This CDR3 comprises 15 residues. From germline, CDR1 is SGHDT and CDR2 YYEEEE. The CDR3 coding sequence is TGTGCCAGCAGTTTATACTCCGGACCATACAATGAGCAGTTCTTC. Its protein is CASSLYSGPYNEQFF. The full variable domain, in which reference TRBV5-6 and TRBJ2-1 provide the parts outside the CDR3, is DAGVTQSPTHLIKTRGQQVTLRCSPKSGHDTVSWYQQALGQGPQFIFQYYEEEERQRGNFPDRFSGHQFPNYSSELNVNALLLGDSALYLCASSLYSGPYNEQFFGPGTRLTVL.

Of note for this clone: This same CDR3 is encoded by further DNA sequences in the sample. The genes are TRBV5-1 and TRBJ2-1; 7 bases align to TRBD1. Germline V gene lookup returns CDR1 SGHRS and CDR2 YFSETQ. There are 13 residues in the CDR3. The trim removed 1 base at V and 6 bases at J, leaving 1 base unmatched. CDR3 sequence reads: CASSLRQGNEQFF. The CDR3 DNA reads as TGCGCCAGCAGCTTGCGACAGGGCAATGAGCAGTTCTTC.

J is TRBJ2-7 and V is TRBV6-6, with D perhaps TRBD1 or TRBD2 (5 bases each). CDR3 size: 14 residues. Germline assignment: CDR1 MNHNY and CDR2 SVGAGI (reference sequence). V lost 2 bases and J lost 2, with 10 bases in between. CDR3 sequence (DNA): TGTGCCAGCAGTTACCTGGGGGTGCCCTACGAGCAGTACTTC. This encodes CASSYLGVPYEQYF.